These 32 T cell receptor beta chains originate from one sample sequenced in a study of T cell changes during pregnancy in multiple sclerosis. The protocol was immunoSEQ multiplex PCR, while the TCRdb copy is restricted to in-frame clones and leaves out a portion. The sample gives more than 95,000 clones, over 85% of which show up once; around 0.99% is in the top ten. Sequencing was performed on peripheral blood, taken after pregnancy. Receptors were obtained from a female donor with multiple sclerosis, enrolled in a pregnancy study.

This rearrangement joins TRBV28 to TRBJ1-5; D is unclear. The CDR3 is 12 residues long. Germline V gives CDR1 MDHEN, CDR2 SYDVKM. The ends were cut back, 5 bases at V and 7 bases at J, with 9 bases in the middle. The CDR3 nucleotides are TGTGCCAGCAGTCCCCACTCACAGCCCCAGCATTTT. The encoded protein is CASSPHSQPQHF.

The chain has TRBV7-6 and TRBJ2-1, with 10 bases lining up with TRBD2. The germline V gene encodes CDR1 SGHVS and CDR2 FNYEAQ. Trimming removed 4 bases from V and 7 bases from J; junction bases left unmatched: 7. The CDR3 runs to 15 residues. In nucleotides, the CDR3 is TGTGCCAGCAGCTCGCTAGCGGGAGCGGGTAATGAGCAGTTCTTC. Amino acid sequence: CASSSLAGAGNEQFF.

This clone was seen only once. CDR3 bases: TGTGCCAGCAGCTACCGAGAAGATAATCAGCCCCAGCATTTT. This codes for CASSYREDNQPQHF. This sequence joins TRBV5-5 and TRBJ1-5, with D uncertain. Per germline, CDR1 SGHKS and CDR2 YYEKEE (reference sequence). With 3 bases removed from V and 4 bases from J, the gap between germline ends came to 11 bases. The CDR3 contains 14 residues.

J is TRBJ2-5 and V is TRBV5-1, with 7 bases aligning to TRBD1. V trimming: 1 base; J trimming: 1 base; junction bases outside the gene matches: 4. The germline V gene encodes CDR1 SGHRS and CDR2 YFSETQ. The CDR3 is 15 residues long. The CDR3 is CASSLSGGFQETQYF. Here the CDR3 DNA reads TGCGCCAGCAGCTTGTCAGGGGGTTTCCAAGAGACCCAGTACTTC.

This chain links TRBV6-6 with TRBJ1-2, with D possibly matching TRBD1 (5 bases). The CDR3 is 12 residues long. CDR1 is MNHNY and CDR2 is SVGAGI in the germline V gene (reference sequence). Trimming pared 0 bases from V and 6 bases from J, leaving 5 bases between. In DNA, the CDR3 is TGTGCCAGCAGTTACTCGACAGATGGCTACACCTTC. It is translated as CASSYSTDGYTF.

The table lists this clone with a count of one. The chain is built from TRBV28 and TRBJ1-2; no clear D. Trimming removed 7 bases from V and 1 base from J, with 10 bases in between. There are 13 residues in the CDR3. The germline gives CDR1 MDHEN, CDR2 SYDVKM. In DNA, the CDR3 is TGTGCCAGCACCCCGGGAAATAACTATGGCTACACCTTC. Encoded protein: CASTPGNNYGYTF.

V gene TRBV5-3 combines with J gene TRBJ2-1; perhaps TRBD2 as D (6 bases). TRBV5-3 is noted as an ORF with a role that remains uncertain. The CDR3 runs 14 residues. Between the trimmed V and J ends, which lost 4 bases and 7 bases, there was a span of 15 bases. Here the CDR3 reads CARSPLLGGNEQFF. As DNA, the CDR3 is TGTGCCAGAAGCCCCCTACTGGGGGGAAATGAGCAGTTCTTC.

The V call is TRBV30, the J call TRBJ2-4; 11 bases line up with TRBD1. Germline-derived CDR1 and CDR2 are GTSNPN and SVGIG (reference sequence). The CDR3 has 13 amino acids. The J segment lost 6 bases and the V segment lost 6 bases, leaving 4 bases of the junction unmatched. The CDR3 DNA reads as TGTGCCTGCTCCGGGACAGGGGGAAACATTCAGTACTTC. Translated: CACSGTGGNIQYF.

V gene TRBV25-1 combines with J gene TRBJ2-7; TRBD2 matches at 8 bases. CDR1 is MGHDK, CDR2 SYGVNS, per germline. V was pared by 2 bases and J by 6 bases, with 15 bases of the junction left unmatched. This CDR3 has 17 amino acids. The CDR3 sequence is CASSEPPGLAGRGEQYF. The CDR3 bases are TGTGCCAGCAGTGAACCCCCTGGGCTAGCGGGTAGAGGCGAGCAGTACTTC.

The CDR3, as DNA: TGTGCCAGCAGCGCGCGCACTAGCCCAACCTACAATGAGCAGTTCTTC. Its protein product is CASSARTSPTYNEQFF. The chain combines TRBV7-7 with TRBJ2-1; maybe TRBD2 (6 bases). This CDR3 spans 16 amino acids. The V end lost 5 bases, the J end lost 2 bases, and 16 bases lay between the germline ends. CDR1 and CDR2 (germline): SSHAT, FNYEAQ (reference sequence).

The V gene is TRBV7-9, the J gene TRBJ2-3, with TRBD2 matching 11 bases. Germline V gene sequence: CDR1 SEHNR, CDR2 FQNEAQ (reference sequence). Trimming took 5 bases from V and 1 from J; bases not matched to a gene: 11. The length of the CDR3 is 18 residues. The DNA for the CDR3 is TGTGCCAGCAGCGGTAGCGGGAGGGCCATACTACGCACAGATACGCAGTATTTT. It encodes CASSGSGRAILRTDTQYF. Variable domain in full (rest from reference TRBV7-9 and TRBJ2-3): DTGVSQNPRHKITKRGQNVTFRCDPISEHNRLYWYRQTLGQGPEFLTYFQNEAQLEKSRLLSDRFSAERPKGSFSTLEIQRTEQGDSAMYLCASSGSGRAILRTDTQYFGPGTRLTVL.

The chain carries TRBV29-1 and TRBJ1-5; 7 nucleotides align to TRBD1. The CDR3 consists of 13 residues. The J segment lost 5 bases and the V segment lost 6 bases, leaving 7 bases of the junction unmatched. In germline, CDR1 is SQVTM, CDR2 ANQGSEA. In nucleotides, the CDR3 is TGCAGCGTAGCGGACAGGTTGTATCAGCCCCAGCATTTT. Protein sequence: CSVADRLYQPQHF.

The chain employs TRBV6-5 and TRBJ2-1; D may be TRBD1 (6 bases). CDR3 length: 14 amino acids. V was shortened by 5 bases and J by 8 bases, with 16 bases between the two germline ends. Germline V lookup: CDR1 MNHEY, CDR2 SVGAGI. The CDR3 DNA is TGTGCCAGCAGTACCCTTGATGGGGGCGATGAGCAGTTCTTC. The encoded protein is CASSTLDGGDEQFF.

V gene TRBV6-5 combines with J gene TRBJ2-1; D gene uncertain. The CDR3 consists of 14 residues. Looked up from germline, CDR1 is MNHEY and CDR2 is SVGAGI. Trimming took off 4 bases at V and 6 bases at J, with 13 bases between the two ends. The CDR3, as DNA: TGTGCCAGCAGTTCCCTAGGCGCCGGCAATGAGCAGTTCTTC. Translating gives CASSSLGAGNEQFF.

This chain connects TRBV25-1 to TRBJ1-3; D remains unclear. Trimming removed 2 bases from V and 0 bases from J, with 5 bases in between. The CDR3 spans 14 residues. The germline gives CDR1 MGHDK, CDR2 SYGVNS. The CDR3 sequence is CASSELSSGNTIYF. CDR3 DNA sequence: TGTGCCAGCAGTGAACTCAGCTCTGGAAACACCATATATTTT.

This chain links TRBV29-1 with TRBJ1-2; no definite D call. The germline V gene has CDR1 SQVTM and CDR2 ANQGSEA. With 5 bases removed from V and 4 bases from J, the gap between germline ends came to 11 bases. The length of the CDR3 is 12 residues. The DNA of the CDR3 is TGCAGCGTTCAGGCACCTCCCTATGGCTACACCTTC. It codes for CSVQAPPYGYTF. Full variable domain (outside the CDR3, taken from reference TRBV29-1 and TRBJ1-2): SAVISQKPSRDICQRGTSLTIQCQVDSQVTMMFWYRQQPGQSLTLIATANQGSEATYESGFVIDKFPISRPNLTFSTLTVSNMSPEDSSIYLCSVQAPPYGYTFGSGTRLTVV.

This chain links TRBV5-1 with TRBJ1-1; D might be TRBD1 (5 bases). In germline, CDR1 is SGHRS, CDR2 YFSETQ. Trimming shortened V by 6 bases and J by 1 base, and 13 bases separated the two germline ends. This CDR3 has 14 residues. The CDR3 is CASTSGWGNTEAFF. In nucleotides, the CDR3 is TGCGCCAGCACCTCAGGGTGGGGGAACACTGAAGCTTTCTTT.

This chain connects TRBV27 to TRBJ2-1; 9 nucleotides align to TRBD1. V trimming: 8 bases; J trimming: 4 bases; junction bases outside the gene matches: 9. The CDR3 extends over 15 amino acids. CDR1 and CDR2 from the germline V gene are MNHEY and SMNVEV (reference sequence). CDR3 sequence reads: CASRLWTGVYNEQFF. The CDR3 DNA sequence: TGTGCCAGCCGCCTCTGGACAGGGGTTTACAATGAGCAGTTCTTC.

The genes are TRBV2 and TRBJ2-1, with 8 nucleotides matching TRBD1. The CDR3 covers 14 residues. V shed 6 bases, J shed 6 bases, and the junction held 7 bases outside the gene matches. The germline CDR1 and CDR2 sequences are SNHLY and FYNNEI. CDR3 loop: CASRRTGPANEQFF. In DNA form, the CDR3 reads TGTGCCAGCAGGAGGACAGGGCCGGCCAATGAGCAGTTCTTC.

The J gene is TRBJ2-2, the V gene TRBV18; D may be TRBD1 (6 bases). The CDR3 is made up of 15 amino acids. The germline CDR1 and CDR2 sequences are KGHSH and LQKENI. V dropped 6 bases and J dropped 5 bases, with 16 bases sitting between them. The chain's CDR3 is CASSITAGVTGELFF. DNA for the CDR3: TGTGCCAGCTCGATCACTGCAGGGGTAACCGGGGAGCTGTTTTTT.

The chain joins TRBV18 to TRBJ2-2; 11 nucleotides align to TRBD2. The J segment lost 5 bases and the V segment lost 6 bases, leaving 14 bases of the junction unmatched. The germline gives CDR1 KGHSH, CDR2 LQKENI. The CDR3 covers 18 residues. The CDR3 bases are TGTGCCAGCTCGCCAAAGACCTCCGGGACTAGCGGTACCGGGGAGCTGTTTTTT. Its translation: CASSPKTSGTSGTGELFF.

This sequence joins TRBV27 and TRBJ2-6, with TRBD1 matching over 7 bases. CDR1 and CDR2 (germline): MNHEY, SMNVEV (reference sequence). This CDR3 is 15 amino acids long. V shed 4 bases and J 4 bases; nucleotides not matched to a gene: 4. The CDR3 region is CASSSTGYGANVLTF. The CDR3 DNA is TGTGCCAGCAGTTCGACAGGGTACGGGGCCAACGTCCTGACTTTC.

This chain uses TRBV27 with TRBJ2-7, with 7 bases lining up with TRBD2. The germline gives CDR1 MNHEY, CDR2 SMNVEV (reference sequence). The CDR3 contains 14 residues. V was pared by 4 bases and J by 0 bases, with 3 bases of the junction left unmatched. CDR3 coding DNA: TGTGCCAGCAGTTATACGGGGGGCTCCTACGAGCAGTACTTC. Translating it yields CASSYTGGSYEQYF.

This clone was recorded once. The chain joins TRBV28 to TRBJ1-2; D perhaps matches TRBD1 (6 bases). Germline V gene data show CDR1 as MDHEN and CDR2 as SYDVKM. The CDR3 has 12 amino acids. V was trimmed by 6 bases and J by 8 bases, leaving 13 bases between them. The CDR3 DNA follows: TGTGCCAGCAGATCAGGGGCGAGGGGCTACACCTTC. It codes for CASRSGARGYTF.

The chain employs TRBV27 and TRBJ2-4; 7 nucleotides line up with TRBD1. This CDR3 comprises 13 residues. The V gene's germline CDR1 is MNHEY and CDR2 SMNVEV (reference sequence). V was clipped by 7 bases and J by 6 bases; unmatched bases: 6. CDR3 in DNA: TGTGCCAGCATCGACAGGGAACTAAACATTCAGTACTTC. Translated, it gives CASIDRELNIQYF.

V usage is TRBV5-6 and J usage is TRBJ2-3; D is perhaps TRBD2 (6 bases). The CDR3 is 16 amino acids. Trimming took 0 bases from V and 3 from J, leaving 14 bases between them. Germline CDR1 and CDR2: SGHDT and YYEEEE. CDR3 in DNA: TGTGCCAGCAGCTTGGATCAGGGAGGTACGACAGATACGCAGTATTTT. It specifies CASSLDQGGTTDTQYF. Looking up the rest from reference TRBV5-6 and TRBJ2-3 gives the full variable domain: DAGVTQSPTHLIKTRGQQVTLRCSPKSGHDTVSWYQQALGQGPQFIFQYYEEEERQRGNFPDRFSGHQFPNYSSELNVNALLLGDSALYLCASSLDQGGTTDTQYFGPGTRLTVL.

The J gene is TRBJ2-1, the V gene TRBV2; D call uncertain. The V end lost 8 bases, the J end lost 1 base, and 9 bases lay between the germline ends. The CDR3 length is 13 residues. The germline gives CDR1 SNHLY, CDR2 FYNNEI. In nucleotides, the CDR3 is TGTGCCAGCGGGCCCTATTCCTACAATGAGCAGTTCTTC. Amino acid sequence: CASGPYSYNEQFF. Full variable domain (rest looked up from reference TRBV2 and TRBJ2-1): EPEVTQTPSHQVTQMGQEVILRCVPISNHLYFYWYRQILGQKVEFLVSFYNNEISEKSEIFDDQFSVERPDGSNFTLKIRSTKLEDSAMYFCASGPYSYNEQFFGPGTRLTVL.

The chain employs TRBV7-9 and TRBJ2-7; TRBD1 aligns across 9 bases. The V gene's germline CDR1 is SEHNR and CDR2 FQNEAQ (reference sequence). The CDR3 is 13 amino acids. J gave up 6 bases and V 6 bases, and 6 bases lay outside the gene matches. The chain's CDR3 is CASSWTGDGEQYF. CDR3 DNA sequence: TGTGCCAGCAGTTGGACAGGGGACGGCGAGCAGTACTTC. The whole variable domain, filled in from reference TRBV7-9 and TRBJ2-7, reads DTGVSQNPRHKITKRGQNVTFRCDPISEHNRLYWYRQTLGQGPEFLTYFQNEAQLEKSRLLSDRFSAERPKGSFSTLEIQRTEQGDSAMYLCASSWTGDGEQYFGPGTRLTVT.

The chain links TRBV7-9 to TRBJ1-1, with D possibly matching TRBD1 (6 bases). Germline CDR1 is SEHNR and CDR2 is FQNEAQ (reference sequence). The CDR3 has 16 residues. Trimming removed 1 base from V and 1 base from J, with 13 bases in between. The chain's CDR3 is CASSLGGGAGNTEAFF. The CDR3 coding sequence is TGTGCCAGCAGCTTAGGTGGGGGGGCGGGGAACACTGAAGCTTTCTTT. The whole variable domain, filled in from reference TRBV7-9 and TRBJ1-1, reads DTGVSQNPRHKITKRGQNVTFRCDPISEHNRLYWYRQTLGQGPEFLTYFQNEAQLEKSRLLSDRFSAERPKGSFSTLEIQRTEQGDSAMYLCASSLGGGAGNTEAFFGQGTRLTVV.

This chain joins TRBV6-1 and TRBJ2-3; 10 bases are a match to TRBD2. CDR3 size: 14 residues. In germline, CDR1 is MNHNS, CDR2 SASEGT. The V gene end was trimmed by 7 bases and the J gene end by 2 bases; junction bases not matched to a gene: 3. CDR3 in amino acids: CASTGLAATDTQYF. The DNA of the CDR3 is TGTGCCAGCACTGGACTAGCGGCCACAGATACGCAGTATTTT.

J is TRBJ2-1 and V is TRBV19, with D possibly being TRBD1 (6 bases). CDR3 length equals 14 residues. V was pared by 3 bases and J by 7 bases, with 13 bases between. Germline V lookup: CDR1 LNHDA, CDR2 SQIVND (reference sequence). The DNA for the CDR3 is TGTGCCAGTAGTATGGGAACAACAGGGAATGAGCAGTTCTTC. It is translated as CASSMGTTGNEQFF. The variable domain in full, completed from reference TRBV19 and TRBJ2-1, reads DGGITQSPKYLFRKEGQNVTLSCEQNLNHDAMYWYRQDPGQGLRLIYYSQIVNDFQKGDIAEGYSVSREKKESFPLTVTSAQKNPTAFYLCASSMGTTGNEQFFGPGTRLTVL.

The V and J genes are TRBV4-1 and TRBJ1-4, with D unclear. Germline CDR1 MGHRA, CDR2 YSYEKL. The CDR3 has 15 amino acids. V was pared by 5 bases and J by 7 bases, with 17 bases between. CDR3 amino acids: CASSGALATGEKLFF. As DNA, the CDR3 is TGCGCCAGCAGCGGTGCTCTAGCCACGGGTGAAAAACTGTTTTTT.